Below, 23 T cell receptor beta chains from the same sample are listed, as sequenced in a study of CD8+CD57+ T cells in acquired aplastic anemia. The TCR beta profiling, which covered VDJ combination and CDR3 sequence, was carried out using genomic DNA as the template. Using its own MiXCR run on the reads, TCRdb lists one record per CDR3 protein. The table lists more than 150,000 distinct CDR3 sequences, less than 60% of them singletons. CD8+CD57+ cell expansion had been shown by flow cytometry in patients chosen for sequencing. The sample consisted of sorted CD4+, CD8+, or CD8+CD57+ T cells (not recorded which) from PBMCs. The receptors come from a human donor with aplastic anemia.

Comments on this clonotype: A much larger clone is a single base away; this may be a read error. The chain employs TRBV5-6 and TRBJ1-1, with TRBD1 matching over 7 bases. The CDR3 length is 12 residues. Per the germline V gene, CDR1 is SGHDT and CDR2 is YYEEEE. DNA of the CDR3: TGTGCCAGCAGCTTGGCCGGGGGGACAGCTCTCTTT. Residues: CASSLAGGTALF.

In this sample, this clonotype turned up many times. CDR3 sequence: CASSTGVETQYF. The CDR3 DNA sequence: TGTGCCAGCAGTACAGGGGTGGAGACCCAGTACTTC. The chain couples TRBV11-3 to TRBJ2-5, with TRBD1 matching over 7 bases. The junction had 3 bases not matched to a gene; V was cut back by 6 bases and J by 5 bases. The CDR3 is 12 residues long. From germline, CDR1 is SGHNT and CDR2 YENEEA.

A note on this clonotype: This clone may be a read error of a much larger clone one base away. The chain employs TRBV6-5 and TRBJ1-5; a weak D match, TRBD1 (6 bases). The DNA end is a closer match to TRBJ2-3, so the J assignment may be wrong. The CDR3 covers 12 residues. CDR1 is MNHEY and CDR2 is SVGAGI in the germline V gene. The CDR3 bases are TGTGCCAGCAGTAACAGGGATCAGCCCCAGTATTTT. It specifies CASSNRDQPQYF.

At least ten counts were recorded for this clonotype. The chain links TRBV6-1 to TRBJ1-2; weak D call: TRBD1 (5 bases). V dropped 6 bases and J dropped 4 bases, with 12 bases sitting between them. The CDR3 has 13 amino acids. CDR1 and CDR2 from the germline V gene are MNHNS and SASEGT. The CDR3 region is CASSRGGVYGYTF. The CDR3 DNA reads as TGTGCCAGCAGCCGCGGGGGTGTCTATGGCTACACCTTC.

Turning to this clonotype: A much larger clone sits a single nucleotide away, making a read error possible. This chain uses TRBV2 with TRBJ1-2; D possibly corresponds to TRBD1 (6 bases). Germline V gene lookup returns CDR1 SNHLY and CDR2 FYNNEI. The CDR3 contains 14 residues. CDR3: CASSEWGQNYGYAF. For the CDR3, the DNA is TGTGCCAGCAGTGAATGGGGGCAGAACTATGGCTACGCCTTC. Full variable domain (missing parts from reference TRBV2 and TRBJ1-2): EPEVTQTPSHQVTQMGQEVILRCVPISNHLYFYWYRQILGQKVEFLVSFYNNEISEKSEIFDDQFSVERPDGSNFTLKIRSTKLEDSAMYFCASSEWGQNYGYAFGSGTRLTVV.

The chain combines TRBV10-2 with TRBJ1-2; 10 nucleotides match TRBD1. Losses at the gene ends were 4 bases for V and 4 bases for J; bases not matched to a gene: 3. The CDR3 has 14 amino acids. Germline V gene lookup returns CDR1 WSHSY and CDR2 SAAADI. CDR3 DNA sequence: TGCGCCAGCAGTGTGACAGGGGGCATCTATGGCTACACCTTC. Translating it yields CASSVTGGIYGYTF.

This chain connects TRBV2 to TRBJ2-5; no clear D. The V end lost 1 base, the J end lost 5 bases, and 8 bases lay between the germline ends. The CDR3 totals 13 residues. CDR1 is SNHLY and CDR2 is FYNNEI in the germline V gene. The CDR3 here is CASSEEVGETQYF. The CDR3 DNA reads as TGTGCCAGCAGTGAAGAAGTGGGGGAGACCCAGTACTTC.

This clonotype showed up many times. This sequence joins TRBV6-4 and TRBJ2-1; tentatively, D is TRBD2 (5 bases). Trimming removed 2 bases at V and 10 bases at J, with 12 bases between. The CDR3 runs 13 residues. Germline CDR1 reads MRHNA; CDR2 reads SNTAGT. CDR3 nucleotide sequence: TGTGCCAGCAGTGACCCTCCCCGGAGGGAGCAGTTCTTC. Translation: CASSDPPRREQFF.

The rearrangement links TRBV20-1 to TRBJ2-1, with TRBD1 matching 8 bases. There are 13 residues in the CDR3. Germline trimming cut 5 bases from V and 6 bases from J; bases unmatched to any gene: 6. CDR1 and CDR2 (germline): DFQATT, SNEGSKA (reference sequence). In DNA, the CDR3 is TGCAGTGCTCCGCGGACAGGGCTCAATGAGCAGTTCTTC. Translated: CSAPRTGLNEQFF.

The V gene is TRBV20-1, the J gene TRBJ1-2, with TRBD1 identical over 9 bases. CDR1 and CDR2 (germline): DFQATT, SNEGSKA (reference sequence). The CDR3 is made up of 13 amino acids. Losses at the gene ends were 3 bases for V and 4 bases for J; bases not matched to a gene: 3. In DNA form, the CDR3 reads TGCAGTGCTAGGGGACAGGGTAGCTATGGCTACACCTTC. Its protein product is CSARGQGSYGYTF.

This rearrangement joins TRBV19 to TRBJ2-1, with no clear D. Germline CDR1 reads LNHDA; CDR2 reads SQIVND (reference sequence). The CDR3 consists of 14 residues. V lost 3 bases and J lost 5, with 11 bases in between. CDR3 DNA: TGTGCCAGTAGTATCTTTTCCGGAGACAATGAGCAGTTCTTC. This codes for CASSIFSGDNEQFF.

The chain is built from TRBV11-2 and TRBJ2-4, with D possibly being TRBD2 (7 bases). V was pared by 1 base and J by 8 bases, with 18 bases between. The CDR3 covers 16 residues. Germline CDR1 SGHAT, CDR2 FQNNGV. The CDR3 DNA reads TGTGCCAGCAGCTTAGTTGGGGGGGGCCTCTCTGACATTCAGTACTTC. As protein: CASSLVGGGLSDIQYF.

The table lists this clonotype with a count of one. This chain uses TRBV12-3 or TRBV12-4 with TRBJ2-3; 10 positions match TRBD2. This CDR3 is 14 amino acids long. The V segment lost 5 bases and the J segment 4 bases; nucleotides outside the gene matches: 3. The CDR3 DNA follows: TGTGCCAGCAGTGAACTAGCGGGGTCAGATACGCAGTATTTT. It is translated as CASSELAGSDTQYF.

The chain couples TRBV7-8 to TRBJ1-4, with D possibly being TRBD1 (5 bases). Deletions cut 8 bases from V and 3 bases from J, with 7 bases between. The CDR3 spans 12 residues. Germline CDR1 is SGHVS and CDR2 is FQNEAQ. CDR3 residues: CASGASNEKLFF. The DNA for the CDR3 is TGTGCCAGCGGGGCTTCTAATGAAAAACTGTTTTTT.

This clonotype appeared many times. V gene TRBV29-1 combines with J gene TRBJ1-1, with 8 bases identical to TRBD1. V was pared by 7 bases and J by 4 bases, with 5 bases of the junction left unmatched. The germline V gene has CDR1 SQVTM and CDR2 ANQGSEA. The CDR3 consists of 12 residues. The CDR3 spells CSAGQGSTEAFF. DNA for the CDR3: TGCAGCGCAGGACAGGGATCCACTGAAGCTTTCTTT.

Notes on this clonotype: At one end, the junction sequence differs from germline, possibly due to a read error. V usage is TRBV10-3 and J usage is TRBJ1-2; D uncertain. The germline CDR1 and CDR2 sequences are ENHRY and SYGVKD. This CDR3 contains 12 residues. The CDR3 DNA follows: TGTGCCATCAGTGTGTCCCGCTATTGCTACACCTTC. This sequence encodes CAISVSRYCYTF.

This clonotype was counted ten times or more. DNA for the CDR3: TGTGCCAGCAGCTTAGGTCTCGGGGTTATGGGCGAGCAGTACTTC. Its translation: CASSLGLGVMGEQYF. V usage is TRBV11-2 and J usage is TRBJ2-7; D is perhaps TRBD2 (5 bases). The ends were cut back, 1 base at V and 6 bases at J, with 16 bases in the middle. The CDR3 sequence is 15 residues long. The germline gives CDR1 SGHAT, CDR2 FQNNGV.

Remarks on this clonotype: A much larger clone differs from this one at a single base, so this may be a read error. The chain uses TRBV6-1 and TRBJ2-7; 7 bases match TRBD1. The V gene end was trimmed by 8 bases and the J gene end by 6 bases; junction bases not matched to a gene: 13. In germline, CDR1 is MNHNS, CDR2 SASEGT. This CDR3 spans 14 amino acids. CDR3 protein: CASGGDRVPCEQYF. CDR3 in DNA: TGTGCCAGCGGGGGTGACAGGGTCCCCTGCGAGCAGTACTTC.

This clonotype occurred many times. The V and J genes are TRBV5-1 and TRBJ2-2; 9 bases line up with TRBD1. Germline CDR1 reads SGHRS; CDR2 reads YFSETQ. V shed 4 bases and J 6 bases; nucleotides not matched to a gene: 4. The CDR3 covers 14 residues. DNA for the CDR3: TGCGCCAGCAGCGACAGGGGGTCTCCCGGGGAGCTGTTTTTT. Its protein product is CASSDRGSPGELFF.

As regards this clonotype: Relative to the germline gene, one junction end is altered; a read error may explain this. The chain couples TRBV20-1 to TRBJ2-1; 9 bases match TRBD2. This CDR3 is 16 amino acids long. Germline V gene sequence: CDR1 DFQATT, CDR2 SNEGSKA (reference sequence). CDR3: CSVLARAGGSYNEQFF. In nucleotides, the CDR3 is TGCAGTGTTTTAGCCCGAGCGGGGGGATCCTACAACGAGCAGTTCTTC.

The CDR3 coding sequence is TGCAGCGCGGTAGGGACAGCGGACGAGCAGTACTTC. Protein product: CSAVGTADEQYF. V gene TRBV29-1 combines with J gene TRBJ2-7, with 7 bases aligning to TRBD1. This CDR3 comprises 12 residues. After removal of 7 bases from V and 5 bases from J, the junction contained 8 bases not matched to a gene. Germline CDR1 SQVTM, CDR2 ANQGSEA.

This rearrangement joins TRBV20-1 to TRBJ2-3; D gene uncertain. The CDR3 extends over 11 amino acids. V shed 2 bases and J shed 5 bases, with 5 bases lying between them. CDR1 and CDR2 from the germline V gene are DFQATT and SNEGSKA (reference sequence). The CDR3 sequence is CSARLLDTQYF. The CDR3 DNA follows: TGCAGTGCTAGATTGTTAGATACGCAGTATTTT.

This clonotype has just one count. This clone may be a read error of a much larger clone one base away. This chain connects TRBV5-1 to TRBJ2-3, with 11 bases matching TRBD1. Looked up from germline, CDR1 is SGHRS and CDR2 is YFSETQ. This CDR3 has 15 amino acids. CDR3 protein: CACSLAGTGGDTQYF. DNA of the CDR3: TGCGCCTGCAGCTTGGCCGGGACAGGGGGAGATACGCAGTATTTT.